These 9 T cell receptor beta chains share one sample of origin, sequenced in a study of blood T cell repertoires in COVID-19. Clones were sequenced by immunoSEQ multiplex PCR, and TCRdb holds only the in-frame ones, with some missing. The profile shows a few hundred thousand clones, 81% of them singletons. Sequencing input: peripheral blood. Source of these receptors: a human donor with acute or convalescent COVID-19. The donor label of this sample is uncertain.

CDR3: CASSQSGAYNSPLHF. CDR3 coding DNA: TGTGCCAGCAGCCAATCGGGGGCCTATAATTCACCCCTCCACTTT. The chain carries TRBV3-1 (or the pseudogene TRBV3-2) and TRBJ1-6; TRBD1 is a possible D gene (5 bases). The CDR3 covers 15 residues. Germline CDR1 and CDR2: LGHDT and YNNKEL (reference sequence). Trimming stripped 2 bases from V and 2 bases from J, with 7 bases between.

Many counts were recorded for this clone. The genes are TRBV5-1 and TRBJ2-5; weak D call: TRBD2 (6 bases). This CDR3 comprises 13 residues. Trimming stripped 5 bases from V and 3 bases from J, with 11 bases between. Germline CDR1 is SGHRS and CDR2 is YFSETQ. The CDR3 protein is CASSLIAEETQYF. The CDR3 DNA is TGCGCCAGCAGTCTTATAGCGGAAGAGACCCAGTACTTC.

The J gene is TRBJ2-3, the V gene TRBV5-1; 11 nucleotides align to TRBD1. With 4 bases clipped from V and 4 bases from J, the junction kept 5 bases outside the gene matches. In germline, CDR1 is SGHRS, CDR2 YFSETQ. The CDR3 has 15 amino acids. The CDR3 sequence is CASSMDRGLSDTQYF. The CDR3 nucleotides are TGCGCCAGCAGCATGGACAGGGGGCTTTCAGATACGCAGTATTTT.

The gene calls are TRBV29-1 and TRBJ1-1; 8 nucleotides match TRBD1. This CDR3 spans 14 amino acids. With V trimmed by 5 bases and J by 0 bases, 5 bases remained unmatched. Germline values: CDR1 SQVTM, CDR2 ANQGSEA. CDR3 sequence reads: CSVRTGLMNTEAFF. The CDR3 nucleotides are TGCAGCGTTAGGACAGGGTTAATGAACACTGAAGCTTTCTTT.

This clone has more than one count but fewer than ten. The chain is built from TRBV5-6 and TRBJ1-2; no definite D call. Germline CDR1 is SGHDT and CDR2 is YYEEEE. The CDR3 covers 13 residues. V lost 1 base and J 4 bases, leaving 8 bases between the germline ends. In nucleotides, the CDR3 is TGTGCCAGCAGCTTGTGGGCTGCCTATGGCTACACCTTC. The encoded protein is CASSLWAAYGYTF.

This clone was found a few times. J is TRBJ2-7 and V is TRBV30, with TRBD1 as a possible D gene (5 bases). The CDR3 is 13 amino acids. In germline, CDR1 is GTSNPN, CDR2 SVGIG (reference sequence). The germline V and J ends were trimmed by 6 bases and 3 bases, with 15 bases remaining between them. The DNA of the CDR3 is TGTGCCTGTAGCCAGGGAAACAACTACGAGCAGTACTTC. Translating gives CACSQGNNYEQYF.

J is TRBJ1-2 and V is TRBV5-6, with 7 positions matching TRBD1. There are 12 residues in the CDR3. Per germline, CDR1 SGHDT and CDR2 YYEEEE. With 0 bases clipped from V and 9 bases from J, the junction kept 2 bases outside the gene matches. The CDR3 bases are TGTGCCAGCAGCTTGGGACAGGGCCGCTACACCTTC. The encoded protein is CASSLGQGRYTF.

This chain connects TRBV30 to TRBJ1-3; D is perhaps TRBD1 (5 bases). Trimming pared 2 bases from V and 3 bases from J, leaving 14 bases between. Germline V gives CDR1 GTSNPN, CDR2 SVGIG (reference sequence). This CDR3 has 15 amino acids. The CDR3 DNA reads TGTGCCTGGAGTACCCTTGGGGGGGTTGGAAACACCATATATTTT. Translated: CAWSTLGGVGNTIYF.

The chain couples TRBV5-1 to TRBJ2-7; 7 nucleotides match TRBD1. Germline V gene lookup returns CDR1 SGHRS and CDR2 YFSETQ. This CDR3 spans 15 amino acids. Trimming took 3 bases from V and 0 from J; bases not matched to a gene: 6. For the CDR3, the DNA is TGCGCCAGCAGCTCGACGGGACAGCTCTCCTACGAGCAGTACTTC. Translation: CASSSTGQLSYEQYF.